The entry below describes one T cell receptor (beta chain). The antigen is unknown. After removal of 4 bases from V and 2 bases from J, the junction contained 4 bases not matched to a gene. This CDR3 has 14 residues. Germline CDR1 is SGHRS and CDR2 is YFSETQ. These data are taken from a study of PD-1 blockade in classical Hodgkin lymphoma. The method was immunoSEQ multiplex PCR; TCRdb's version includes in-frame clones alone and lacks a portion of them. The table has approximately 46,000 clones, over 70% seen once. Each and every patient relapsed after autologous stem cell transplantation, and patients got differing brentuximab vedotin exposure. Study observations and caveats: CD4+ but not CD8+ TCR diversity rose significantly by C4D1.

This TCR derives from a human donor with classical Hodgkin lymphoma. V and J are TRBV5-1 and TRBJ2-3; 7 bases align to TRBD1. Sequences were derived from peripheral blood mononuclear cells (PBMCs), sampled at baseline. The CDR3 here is CASSGGQITDTQYF. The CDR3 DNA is TGCGCCAGCAGCGGGGGACAGATCACAGATACGCAGTATTTT.